What follows describes a single T cell receptor (beta chain). The target antigen is unknown. This sample is part of a study of cytomegalovirus exposure and HLA in healthy donors. The PCR used 60 Vbeta and 13 Jbeta primers. The repertoire was sequenced with immunoSEQ multiplex PCR; TCRdb's copy has only in-frame clones and lacks some. The sample lists about 150,000 clones, 80% occurring once. Study-level points and caveats: Among CMV-associated TCR beta chains, most appeared HLA-restricted in a later analysis. The number of N-insertions in an Asian-associated ancestry cluster was reportedly below the 666-donor mean in a later analysis. Most observed TCR sequences were rare, whereas some public TCRs were detected in many donors. Within the data, a cluster of highly shared sequence variants was likely a sequencing artifact.

The TCR comes from a young man in good health and CMV-seronegative. Sequences were obtained from PBMCs.

This chain's CDR3 is CASSVGQGTREQYF. CDR3 bases: TGTGCCAGCAGCGTAGGGCAGGGGACAAGGGAGCAGTACTTC. The chain links TRBV9 to TRBJ2-7; TRBD1 is a possible D gene (6 bases). Germline lookup yields CDR1 SGDLS and CDR2 YYNGEE. Trimming removed 0 bases at V and 7 bases at J, with 14 bases between. CDR3 size: 14 residues.